The source of this T cell receptor (beta chain) is a study of regulatory T cells in long-lasting Graves disease. Study information: To qualify as persistent, Graves' disease required over 5 years of antithyroid drugs with positive TSH receptor antibodies. Overall study results and limits: Under persistent disease, TRBV28, TRBJ1-2 and TRBJ2-5 were used preferentially.

As to this clonotype: The antigen is not known. It may be a read error: a sequence one base away is much more abundant.

For TCR beta, libraries came from iRepertoire HTBI primers and Arm-PCR of CDR3 regions. TCRdb fed the multiplex PCR reads into MiXCR, producing one record per CDR3 protein. The sample carries more than 300,000 distinct CDR3 sequences, less than 20% recorded once. CDR3 length: 10 amino acids. Germline CDR1 and CDR2: GTSNPN and SVGIG (reference sequence). As for time point: persistent/refractory GD, antithyroid drugs over 5 years with positive TRAb. The TCR library was made from RNA that had been extracted from PBMCs in TRIzol. The gene calls are TRBV30 and TRBJ2-5, with TRBD2 as a possible D gene (6 bases). The origin of this receptor is a female donor with Graves disease. The specimen comprised peripheral blood mononuclear cells (PBMCs), sampled when the disease was refractory, from a patient treated with antithyroid drugs. The CDR3 is CVAGTETQYF. The CDR3 DNA reads TGTGTGGCGGGGACAGAGACCCAGTACTTC.